Shown below are 10 T cell receptor beta chains from a single sample sequenced in a study of cytomegalovirus exposure and HLA in healthy donors. The PCR was carried out with 60 Vbeta primers and 13 Jbeta primers. Profiling relied on immunoSEQ multiplex PCR, and the TCRdb table lists in-frame clones only, not all of them. Here the sample spans 150,000 to 200,000 clones, about 80% being singletons. The sample was PBMCs. Receptor source: a man between 18 and 29 years old in good health and CMV-seropositive.

The V call is TRBV5-8, the J call TRBJ1-5, with 9 bases identical to TRBD1. Germline V lookup: CDR1 SGHTS, CDR2 YDEGEE. The CDR3 has 17 amino acids. With 0 bases clipped from V and 3 bases from J, the junction kept 7 bases outside the gene matches. CDR3 DNA sequence: TGTGCCAGCAGCTTGGAAGGGACAGGGATTTTCAATCAGCCCCAGCATTTT. Encoded protein: CASSLEGTGIFNQPQHF.

The chain couples TRBV19 to TRBJ1-1; D is possibly TRBD1 (5 bases). Trimming removed 9 bases from V and 4 bases from J, with 15 bases in between. Germline values: CDR1 LNHDA, CDR2 SQIVND (reference sequence). This CDR3 is 13 amino acids long. The CDR3 nucleotides are TGTGCCAGCGGACGGGGGTTCGGCACTGAAGCTTTCTTT. The encoded protein is CASGRGFGTEAFF. Combining the CDR3 with reference TRBV19 and TRBJ1-1 gives the whole variable domain DGGITQSPKYLFRKEGQNVTLSCEQNLNHDAMYWYRQDPGQGLRLIYYSQIVNDFQKGDIAEGYSVSREKKESFPLTVTSAQKNPTAFYLCASGRGFGTEAFFGQGTRLTVV.

This clone was seen a handful of times. This chain uses TRBV5-1 with TRBJ2-4, with a tentative D call TRBD2 (5 bases). Trimming removed 0 bases at V and 3 bases at J, with 7 bases between. Looked up from germline, CDR1 is SGHRS and CDR2 is YFSETQ. This CDR3 is 14 amino acids long. For the CDR3, the DNA is TGCGCCAGCAGCTTGGACGAGGGCAAAAACATTCAGTACTTC. The encoded protein is CASSLDEGKNIQYF. The complete variable domain, with remaining parts taken from reference TRBV5-1 and TRBJ2-4, reads KAGVTQTPRYLIKTRGQQVTLSCSPISGHRSVSWYQQTPGQGLQFLFEYFSETQRNKGNFPGRFSGRQFSNSRSEMNVSTLELGDSALYLCASSLDEGKNIQYFGAGTRLSVL.

V usage is TRBV9 and J usage is TRBJ1-2; D is unclear. The CDR3 spans 14 residues. In germline, CDR1 is SGDLS, CDR2 YYNGEE. Trimming removed 4 bases at V and 4 bases at J, with 14 bases between. The CDR3 DNA reads TGTGCCAGCAGCCCAAGCGGAGCTAGCTATGGCTACACCTTC. Its protein is CASSPSGASYGYTF.

The rearrangement joins TRBV7-9 to TRBJ1-3; the D gene is possibly TRBD1 (6 bases). This CDR3 spans 15 amino acids. CDR1 SEHNR and CDR2 FQNEAQ come from the germline V gene (reference sequence). V lost 4 bases and J 3 bases, leaving 13 bases between the germline ends. The CDR3 nucleotides read TGTGCCAGCAGCTACGGGACATCAGGTGGAAACACCATATATTTT. Its protein product is CASSYGTSGGNTIYF. The whole variable domain, remainder taken from reference TRBV7-9 and TRBJ1-3, is DTGVSQNPRHKITKRGQNVTFRCDPISEHNRLYWYRQTLGQGPEFLTYFQNEAQLEKSRLLSDRFSAERPKGSFSTLEIQRTEQGDSAMYLCASSYGTSGGNTIYFGEGSWLTVV.

The rearrangement joins TRBV5-1 to TRBJ1-2; 8 bases agree with TRBD1. Germline V lookup: CDR1 SGHRS, CDR2 YFSETQ. The V segment lost 0 bases and the J segment 2 bases; nucleotides outside the gene matches: 3. CDR3 length: 15 residues. CDR3 amino acids: CASSLAQGENYGYTF. DNA of the CDR3: TGCGCCAGCAGCTTGGCACAGGGGGAGAACTATGGCTACACCTTC.

The rearrangement uses TRBV12-5 and TRBJ2-7; 8 bases map to TRBD1. This CDR3 is built from 13 residues. Germline CDR1 reads LGHNT; CDR2 reads FRNRAP. The V and J ends lost 1 base and 12 bases, in that order; junction bases with no gene match: 8. The CDR3 protein is CASGLAGDRGGYF. The DNA of the CDR3 is TGTGCTAGTGGTTTGGCTGGTGACAGGGGAGGGTACTTC. Together with reference TRBV12-5 and TRBJ2-7, the CDR3 gives the full variable domain: DARVTQTPRHKVTEMGQEVTMRCQPILGHNTVFWYRQTMMQGLELLAYFRNRAPLDDSGMPKDRFSAEMPDATLATLKIQPSEPRDSAVYFCASGLAGDRGGYFGPGTRLTVT.

This chain links TRBV27 with TRBJ1-2; D possibly corresponds to TRBD1 (6 bases). In germline, CDR1 is MNHEY, CDR2 SMNVEV (reference sequence). V was clipped by 5 bases and J by 8 bases, with 12 bases between them. This CDR3 has 12 amino acids. The CDR3 DNA follows: TGTGCCAGCAGTACAGGGACTACCGGCTACACCTTC. It encodes CASSTGTTGYTF.

J is TRBJ2-7 and V is TRBV5-6, with 12 bases lining up with TRBD2. V was pared by 4 bases and J by 6 bases, with 5 bases of the junction left unmatched. Germline-derived CDR1 and CDR2 are SGHDT and YYEEEE. The CDR3 has 14 amino acids. The CDR3 nucleotides read TGTGCCAGCAGCGCCCTAGCGGGAGGGGTCGAGCAGTACTTC. This codes for CASSALAGGVEQYF.

The chain employs TRBV21-1 and TRBJ1-2; the D call of TRBD1 is as the table states it, not checked on the DNA. TRBV21-1 is recorded as a pseudogene. The CDR3 loop spans 12 amino acids. CDR3 sequence reads: CASGEGVNGYTF. The CDR3, as DNA: TGTGCCAGCGGCGAGGGGGTGAATGGCTACACCTTC.